Listed below are T cell receptor beta chains from one sample, sequenced in a study of blood T cell repertoires in COVID-19. Sequencing used immunoSEQ multiplex PCR; TCRdb keeps in-frame clones, though not all of them. The data contain approximately 200,000 clones, 70% to 90% of them singletons. Specimen: PBMCs or T cells enriched from blood (not recorded which). The receptors derive from a man between 25 and 39 years old who had recovered from COVID-19. Each CDR3 is given with its conserved first and last residue. D genes are given only for firm matches. Only part of the rows carry a size: once, few, many, or a class if the clone is expanded.

d_gene	abundance	v_gene	j_gene	CDR3nt	CDR3aa
.	.	TRBV6-5	TRBJ1-3	TGTGCCAGCAGTTACTCCGCAGGCAAAGGAAACACCATATATTTT	CASSYSAGKGNTIYF
.	.	TRBV7-2	TRBJ2-3	TGTGCCAGCAGCCCTTCTAGCGTCACAGATACGCAGTATTTT	CASSPSSVTDTQYF
TRBD2	once	TRBV5-1	TRBJ2-1	TGCGCCAGCAGCCTGGAGGGACTACCGTACAATGAGCAGTTCTTC	CASSLEGLPYNEQFF
TRBD2	.	TRBV4-1	TRBJ2-1	TGCGCCAGCAGCCAAGGCCCCGGGGGGGTTAGCGGGAGTGCACAGTTCTTC	CASSQGPGGVSGSAQFF
TRBD1	.	TRBV5-5	TRBJ2-2	TGTGCCAGCAGCTTCTTGGACAGGGGAAACACCGGGGAGCTGTTTTTT	CASSFLDRGNTGELFF
TRBD1	.	TRBV12-3/TRBV12-4	TRBJ1-1	TGTGCCAGCAGTAAGACAGGGACAACTTTCTTT	CASSKTGTTFF
TRBD1	.	TRBV19	TRBJ2-2	TGTGCCAGTAGTACGGGACAGGGGGCATTCGGGGAGCTGTTTTTT	CASSTGQGAFGELFF
TRBD1	.	TRBV18	TRBJ1-2	TGTGCCAGCTCCCAACAGGGGAAGGAGGGCTACACCTTC	CASSQQGKEGYTF
TRBD1	.	TRBV20-1	TRBJ1-6	TGCAGTGCTAGTTCGACAGGGGGTTTCAATTCACCCCTCCACTTT	CSASSTGGFNSPLHF
TRBD1	.	TRBV24-1	TRBJ2-2	TGTGCCACCAGTGACATAGACAGGGGGCCCACCGGGGAGCTGTTTTTT	CATSDIDRGPTGELFF
.	.	TRBV2	TRBJ1-2	TGTGCCAGCAGTGACGACCCAGGGATAGGTCGCTATGGCTACACCTTC	CASSDDPGIGRYGYTF
.	.	TRBV19	TRBJ2-7	TGTGCCAGTAGGATTTACCCCGGCTCCTACGAGCAGTACTTC	CASRIYPGSYEQYF
.	.	TRBV27	TRBJ2-7	TGTGCCAGCAGTTTTAGTTTCCACTACGAGCAGTACTTC	CASSFSFHYEQYF
.	.	TRBV5-1	TRBJ1-1	TGCGCCAGCAACCAGGTTGGGAACACTGAAGCTTTCTTT	CASNQVGNTEAFF
TRBD2	.	TRBV5-1	TRBJ2-7	TGCGCCAGCAGCTTGAGAACTAGCGGAACCTACGAGCAGTACTTC	CASSLRTSGTYEQYF
TRBD2	.	TRBV19	TRBJ2-7	TGTGCCAGTAGTATAGGCCCTGTCGGGGGGGCCTACGAGCAGTACTTC	CASSIGPVGGAYEQYF